This TCR beta chain was retrieved from a study of blood T cell repertoires in COVID-19. Study-wide context: Samples came from the United States, Italy and Spain, spanning acute and convalescent COVID-19.

Produced via immunoSEQ multiplex PCR; TCRdb's table is partial and in-frame only. The sample holds some 110,000 clones, roughly 84% seen once. The source is a middle-aged man with acute or convalescent COVID-19. Sequencing was performed on peripheral blood.

The CDR3 region is CASSGTGSAKNIQYF. In DNA form, the CDR3 reads TGCGCCAGCAGTGGGACAGGGTCGGCCAAAAACATTCAGTACTTC. The chain recombines TRBV10-1 with TRBJ2-4, with TRBD1 matching 8 bases. The CDR3 runs to 15 residues. The junction had 3 bases not matched to a gene; V was cut back by 4 bases and J by 1 base. Germline V gene lookup returns CDR1 WNHNN and CDR2 SYGVQD (reference sequence).